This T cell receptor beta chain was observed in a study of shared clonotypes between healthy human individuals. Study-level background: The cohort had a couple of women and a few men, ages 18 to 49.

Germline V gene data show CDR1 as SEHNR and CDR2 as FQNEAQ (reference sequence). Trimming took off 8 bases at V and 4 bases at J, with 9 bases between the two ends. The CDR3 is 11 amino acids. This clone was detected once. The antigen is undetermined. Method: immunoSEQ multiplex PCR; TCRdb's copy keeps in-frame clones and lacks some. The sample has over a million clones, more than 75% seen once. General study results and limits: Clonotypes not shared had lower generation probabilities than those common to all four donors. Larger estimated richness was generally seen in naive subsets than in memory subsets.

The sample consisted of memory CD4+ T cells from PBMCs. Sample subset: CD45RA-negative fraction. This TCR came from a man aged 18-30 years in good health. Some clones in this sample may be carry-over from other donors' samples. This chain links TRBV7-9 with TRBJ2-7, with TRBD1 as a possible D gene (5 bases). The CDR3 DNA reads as TGTGCCAGCCAGGGCAGTTACGAGCAGTACTTC. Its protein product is CASQGSYEQYF.